This T cell receptor beta chain was found in a study of blood T cells in healthy people across ages. General study points: Roughly linear declines in TCR beta diversity per million T cells occurred with age. Naive CD4+ cell counts and diversity both ran higher in long-lived than in aged donors.

The V gene's germline CDR1 is DFQATT and CDR2 SNEGSKA (reference sequence). This CDR3 contains 15 residues. V dropped 0 bases and J dropped 0 bases, with 9 bases sitting between them. The use of a sample-barcoded 5' primer and a J-beta primer mix characterized a second PCR of roughly 7 to 11 cycles. Paired-end reads containing CDR3 totaled no fewer than 2.5 million for each sample. TCRdb analysed the 5' RACE reads with MiXCR anew, one entry per CDR3 protein. The data contain hundreds of thousands of distinct CDR3 sequences, 46% of them singletons. About this clonotype: Its antigen is not known.

Material for sequencing was blood. The TCR comes from a man aged 80 or over in good health. V is TRBV20-1 and J is TRBJ2-4; D is unclear. DNA of the CDR3: TGCAGTGCTAGAGAGGCAGAGCTAGCCAAAAACATTCAGTACTTC. Translating gives CSAREAELAKNIQYF.